Presented here are 25 T cell receptor beta chains from one specimen sequenced in a study of blood T cells in healthy people across ages. Then a second PCR, running roughly 7 to 11 cycles, was carried out with a sample-barcoded 5' primer and a J-beta primer mix. Each CDR3 protein gets one entry after TCRdb re-called the 5' RACE reads with MiXCR. The sample has about 650,000 distinct CDR3 sequences; about 30% are singletons. Material: blood. Receptors were obtained from a woman aged 80 or over in good health.

This clonotype was counted between two and nine times. Given a much more abundant clone one base away, this may be a read error. The CDR3 sequence: CASSLRLNEQYF. The CDR3 nucleotides are TGTGCCAGCAGTTTACGCCTCAATGAGCAGTACTTC. The chain combines TRBV28 with TRBJ2-7; no definite D call. CDR1 and CDR2 from the germline V gene are MDHEN and SYDVKM. The CDR3 is 12 amino acids. V shed 2 bases and J shed 7 bases, with 9 bases lying between them.

This clonotype was picked up a small number of times. A much more abundant neighbour one base away suggests this may be a read error. V usage is TRBV29-1 and J usage is TRBJ2-5, with 11 bases lining up with TRBD1. V lost 7 bases to trimming and J lost 11 bases; unmatched junction nucleotides: 15. The CDR3 covers 14 residues. Germline loops: CDR1 SQVTM, CDR2 ANQGSEA. DNA for the CDR3: TGCAGCGCTGCCGGACAGGGGGCTCGCAATGAGCAGTACTTC. It encodes CSAAGQGARNEQYF.

The chain employs TRBV20-1 and TRBJ2-7, with TRBD2 matching over 8 bases. Germline-derived CDR1 and CDR2 are DFQATT and SNEGSKA (reference sequence). Trimming at V came to 7 bases and at J to 5 bases, leaving 7 bases not matched to a gene. This CDR3 has 12 amino acids. The CDR3 reads CSVSTSAHEQYF. The CDR3 bases are TGCAGTGTTTCGACTAGCGCCCACGAGCAGTACTTC.

The J gene is TRBJ2-5, the V gene TRBV20-1; perhaps TRBD2 as D (6 bases). Trimming stripped 1 base from V and 11 bases from J, with 20 bases between. Germline CDR1 DFQATT, CDR2 SNEGSKA (reference sequence). The CDR3 consists of 14 residues. CDR3 loop: CSARVVAGRKEQYF. CDR3 bases: TGCAGTGCTAGAGTCGTTGCGGGGCGTAAGGAGCAGTACTTC.

This clonotype was picked up a small number of times. This sequence may be a read error, since a much larger clone differs from it by one base. This chain uses TRBV11-1 with TRBJ2-7; perhaps TRBD1 as D (6 bases). This CDR3 is 15 amino acids long. Trimming shortened V by 4 bases and J by 2 bases, and 15 bases separated the two germline ends. CDR1 is SGHAT, CDR2 FQDESV, per germline (reference sequence). This CDR3 is CASSSSLTGPYEQYF. As DNA, the CDR3 is TGTGCCAGCAGCTCCTCGCTGACAGGCCCCTACGAGCAGTACTTC.

At least ten counts were recorded for this clonotype. The J gene is TRBJ2-4, the V gene TRBV9, with 7 bases matching TRBD1. The germline gives CDR1 SGDLS, CDR2 YYNGEE. The V gene end was trimmed by 3 bases and the J gene end by 1 base; junction bases not matched to a gene: 4. CDR3 length: 15 amino acids. In DNA, the CDR3 is TGTGCCAGCAGCGCAGGGGGAATGGCCAAAAACATTCAGTACTTC. Translating gives CASSAGGMAKNIQYF. The entire variable domain, with the rest obtained from reference TRBV9 and TRBJ2-4, is as follows: DSGVTQTPKHLITATGQRVTLRCSPRSGDLSVYWYQQSLDQGLQFLIQYYNGEERAKGNILERFSAQQFPDLHSELNLSSLELGDSALYFCASSAGGMAKNIQYFGAGTRLSVL.

This chain connects TRBV20-1 to TRBJ2-7; tentative D call: TRBD1 (5 bases). The CDR3 extends over 18 amino acids. The V gene lost 0 bases and the J gene lost 1 base, with 22 bases spanning the gap. Germline V lookup: CDR1 DFQATT, CDR2 SNEGSKA (reference sequence). CDR3 bases: TGCAGTGCTAGAGACTCCGATAAGTTAGGACACGGTTCCTACGAGCAGTACTTC. Amino acids: CSARDSDKLGHGSYEQYF.

Comments on this clonotype: Given a much more abundant clone one base away, this may be a read error. The chain carries TRBV20-1 and TRBJ2-3; 11 nucleotides align to TRBD2. In germline, CDR1 is DFQATT, CDR2 SNEGSKA (reference sequence). The CDR3 totals 18 residues. The DNA for the CDR3 is TGCAGTGCTAGTGAGGCTAGCGGGGGGCTCGCTAGCATAGATACGCAGTATTTT. This codes for CSASEASGGLASIDTQYF.

This chain uses TRBV20-1 with TRBJ2-2; TRBD1 agrees at 9 bases. Germline V gene sequence: CDR1 DFQATT, CDR2 SNEGSKA (reference sequence). Trimming took 1 base from V and 7 from J; bases not matched to a gene: 4. The CDR3 covers 14 residues. For the CDR3, the DNA is TGCAGTGCTAGAGTGGGGACAGGGATCGGGGAGCTGTTTTTT. Amino acids: CSARVGTGIGELFF.

This clonotype was observed a few times. This chain uses TRBV30 with TRBJ1-2, with TRBD1 as a possible D gene (6 bases). V lost 4 bases and J lost 6, with 15 bases in between. The CDR3 consists of 13 residues. The germline CDR1 and CDR2 sequences are GTSNPN and SVGIG (reference sequence). CDR3 protein: CAWIRAGADGYTF. CDR3 nucleotides: TGTGCCTGGATCAGGGCAGGGGCGGATGGCTACACCTTC.

This chain connects TRBV7-2 to TRBJ2-1; maybe TRBD1 (5 bases). The length of the CDR3 is 15 residues. Per the germline V gene, CDR1 is SGHTA and CDR2 is FQGNSA. Between the trimmed V and J ends, which lost 2 bases and 8 bases, there was a span of 16 bases. CDR3 loop: CASSLISSGIDEQFF. The CDR3 DNA is TGTGCCAGCAGCTTAATTTCTTCAGGGATCGATGAGCAGTTCTTC.

The chain carries TRBV10-3 and TRBJ2-3; 8 nucleotides align to TRBD2. There are 18 residues in the CDR3. Germline CDR1 reads ENHRY; CDR2 reads SYGVKD. V lost 5 bases, J lost 1 base, and 14 bases stayed unmatched. The CDR3 here is CAISPIGRGATGTDTQYF. The CDR3 nucleotides are TGTGCCATCAGTCCCATCGGGCGGGGGGCAACGGGCACAGATACGCAGTATTTT.

This clonotype was picked up a small number of times. The V and J genes are TRBV20-1 and TRBJ1-4; D might be TRBD1 (5 bases). The CDR3 totals 15 residues. Germline lookup yields CDR1 DFQATT and CDR2 SNEGSKA (reference sequence). V was trimmed by 0 bases and J by 2 bases, leaving 10 bases between them. The CDR3 bases are TGCAGTGCTAGAGATAAATGGGGGACTAATGAAAAACTGTTTTTT. Translation: CSARDKWGTNEKLFF.

Ten or more counts support this clonotype. CDR3 loop: CSARQQENEQFF. CDR3 sequence (DNA): TGCAGTGCTAGACAACAAGAGAATGAGCAGTTCTTC. The chain links TRBV20-1 to TRBJ2-1; unclear D gene. The V gene's germline CDR1 is DFQATT and CDR2 SNEGSKA (reference sequence). V was pared by 2 bases and J by 7 bases, with 9 bases between. The CDR3 is 12 amino acids.

The chain is built from TRBV2 and TRBJ2-1; D may be TRBD1 or TRBD2 (5 bases each). Per germline, CDR1 SNHLY and CDR2 FYNNEI. V lost 6 bases and J lost 5, with 17 bases in between. The length of the CDR3 is 15 residues. The CDR3 sequence: CASSFTGTLNNEQFF. CDR3 in DNA: TGTGCCAGCAGCTTCACCGGGACGCTTAACAATGAGCAGTTCTTC. The variable domain in full, completed from reference TRBV2 and TRBJ2-1, reads EPEVTQTPSHQVTQMGQEVILRCVPISNHLYFYWYRQILGQKVEFLVSFYNNEISEKSEIFDDQFSVERPDGSNFTLKIRSTKLEDSAMYFCASSFTGTLNNEQFFGPGTRLTVL.

The V gene is TRBV20-1, the J gene TRBJ2-1; TRBD1 or TRBD2 may be the D gene (5 bases each). Germline V gene data show CDR1 as DFQATT and CDR2 as SNEGSKA (reference sequence). CDR3 length: 11 residues. The V gene lost 7 bases and the J gene lost 10 bases, with 14 bases spanning the gap. As DNA, the CDR3 is TGCAGTGGGGGGTGGGGTGGGGAGCAGTTCTTC. Protein product: CSGGWGGEQFF.

V gene TRBV19 combines with J gene TRBJ2-5; D remains ambiguous. From germline, CDR1 is LNHDA and CDR2 SQIVND (reference sequence). Trimming stripped 4 bases from V and 11 bases from J, with 20 bases between. The CDR3 length is 14 residues. CDR3 in amino acids: CASSRGGPYNEQYF. The CDR3, as DNA: TGTGCCAGTAGTAGAGGCGGACCCTACAATGAGCAGTACTTC.

This sequence joins TRBV3-1 and TRBJ2-7; TRBD2 matches at 8 bases. There are 16 residues in the CDR3. Germline V lookup: CDR1 LGHDT, CDR2 YNNKEL (reference sequence). The junction had 12 bases not matched to a gene; V was cut back by 1 base and J by 7 bases. CDR3 protein: CASSQGLAGGRGEQYF. The CDR3 bases are TGTGCCAGCAGCCAAGGCTTGGCGGGGGGCCGGGGTGAGCAGTACTTC.

The V and J genes are TRBV12-3 or TRBV12-4 and TRBJ1-6; TRBD1 aligns across 8 bases. CDR3 length: 14 amino acids. The trim removed 7 bases at V and 6 bases at J, leaving 5 bases unmatched. The CDR3: CASTLQGGNSPLHF. The DNA for the CDR3 is TGTGCCAGCACTCTACAGGGGGGTAATTCACCCCTCCACTTT.

This clonotype was counted at least ten times. The chain employs TRBV20-1 and TRBJ2-4, with D unresolved. Trimming left V 5 bases short and J 15 bases short, with 23 bases between. Germline CDR1 DFQATT, CDR2 SNEGSKA (reference sequence). CDR3 size: 13 residues. The CDR3 protein is CSADLIGSRPRYF. CDR3 in DNA: TGCAGTGCTGACCTAATCGGCAGCCGTCCTAGGTACTTC.

This clonotype appeared many times. The chain links TRBV20-1 to TRBJ1-4; the D gene is possibly TRBD1 (5 bases). The CDR3 consists of 16 residues. Trimming removed 0 bases at V and 6 bases at J, with 17 bases between. CDR1 is DFQATT and CDR2 is SNEGSKA in the germline V gene (reference sequence). The CDR3 bases are TGCAGTGCTAGAGATCGGGACGTCTATGGGTATGAAAAACTGTTTTTT. It yields the protein CSARDRDVYGYEKLFF.

This clonotype was seen just once. A single base separates this from a much larger clone, so it may be a read error. The chain recombines TRBV29-1 with TRBJ2-3, with D possibly TRBD1 on 5 matching bases. This CDR3 has 14 amino acids. V dropped 4 bases and J dropped 5 bases, with 16 bases sitting between them. Per germline, CDR1 SQVTM and CDR2 ANQGSEA. CDR3 nucleotide sequence: TGCAGCGTTGGGAAGGGGTGTTTACTAGATACGCAGTATTTT. Encoded protein: CSVGKGCLLDTQYF.

The CDR3 DNA reads as TGTGCCAGCAGTTACTCAGGCAGGATAGCCTCTGGAAACACCATATATTTT. Encoded protein: CASSYSGRIASGNTIYF. This sequence joins TRBV6-5 and TRBJ1-3; D not resolved. V was clipped by 0 bases and J by 0 bases, with 12 bases between them. The length of the CDR3 is 17 residues. The germline V gene has CDR1 MNHEY and CDR2 SVGAGI.

In the case of this clonotype: A much larger clone sits a single nucleotide away, making a read error possible. V is TRBV5-1 and J is TRBJ1-2; D remains ambiguous. Trimming took off 0 bases at V and 4 bases at J, with 10 bases between the two ends. The germline gives CDR1 SGHRS, CDR2 YFSETQ. CDR3 length equals 14 residues. The CDR3 region is CASSLARQVYGYTF. The DNA of the CDR3 is TGCGCCAGCAGCTTGGCGCGGCAGGTCTATGGCTACACCTTC.

In its sample, this clonotype was seen a few times. The CDR3 DNA is TGTGCCAGCAGTGTGGAGGGCTCTAATTCACCCCTCCACTTT. Its translation is CASSVEGSNSPLHF. The rearrangement joins TRBV2 to TRBJ1-6; D gene unclear. CDR3 length equals 14 residues. The V gene lost 4 bases and the J gene lost 6 bases, with 10 bases spanning the gap. Germline CDR1 and CDR2: SNHLY and FYNNEI.